Listed here is a single TCR beta chain. The antigen is not known. The second PCR ran about 6 to 12 cycles with a sample-barcoded 5' primer and J-beta primers. TCRdb itself ran the 5' RACE reads through MiXCR, one entry per CDR3 protein. The sample carries roughly 1,700,000 distinct CDR3 sequences, about 30% recorded once. Trimming removed 4 bases from V and 3 bases from J, with 16 bases in between. Germline loops: CDR1 SGHDN, CDR2 FVKESK. The CDR3 is 15 residues long. The sample comes from a study of blood T cells in healthy people across ages. Points from the study as a whole: Older individuals had lower TCR beta diversity per million T cells (the decline was roughly linear). Naive T cell percentage and TCR beta diversity correlated strongly.

Each sample yielded at least 5 micrograms of PBMC total RNA. This TCR was sampled from a woman aged 25 to 39 in good health. V and J are TRBV14 and TRBJ2-7; weak D call: TRBD1 (6 bases). Sequenced input: blood. For the CDR3, the DNA is TGTGCCAGCAGCCTGGTGACAGGTTTCCTCTACGAGCAGTACTTC. Protein: CASSLVTGFLYEQYF.